Below, 7 T cell receptor beta chains from the same sample are listed, as sequenced in a study of blood T cell repertoires in COVID-19 (dated by TCRdb to about 2020). The library relied on the immunoSEQ multiplex PCR assay. TCRdb obtained this table from immuneACCESS and retained in-frame rearrangements with V and J assigned. These tables miss some clones; where compared with another copy, unresolved V genes account for less than half of the shortfall, and the remainder is unexplained. This sample lists fewer than 250,000 clones; approximately 78% were detected once. Clones ranked in the top ten supply around 9.3% of the sample. What was sequenced was peripheral blood. The receptors derive from a woman aged 80 or over with acute or convalescent COVID-19.

The chain carries TRBV7-2 and TRBJ2-5; D may be TRBD2 (5 bases). The CDR3 loop spans 14 amino acids. V lost 1 base and J 2 bases, leaving 8 bases between the germline ends. The germline CDR1 and CDR2 sequences are SGHTA and FQGNSA. CDR3 nucleotides: TGTGCCAGCAGCTTAGTGGGAGTGCAAGAGACCCAGTACTTC. Translation: CASSLVGVQETQYF. The variable domain in full, completed from reference TRBV7-2 and TRBJ2-5, reads GAGVSQSPSNKVTEKGKDVELRCDPISGHTALYWYRQSLGQGLEFLIYFQGNSAPDKSGLPSDRFSAERTGGSVSTLTIQRTQQEDSAVYLCASSLVGVQETQYFGPGTRLLVL.

This chain connects TRBV7-3 to TRBJ1-1; 10 nucleotides match TRBD1. Germline V CDR1 and CDR2: SGHTA, FQGTGA. This CDR3 comprises 14 residues. Losses at the gene ends were 5 bases for V and 4 bases for J; bases not matched to a gene: 4. In nucleotides, the CDR3 is TGTGCCAGCAGCCCCGGACAGGGGGGCACTGAAGCTTTCTTT. The encoded protein is CASSPGQGGTEAFF.

The V and J genes are TRBV11-3 and TRBJ1-6; D might be TRBD1 (5 bases). CDR3 length: 16 amino acids. V was trimmed by 2 bases and J by 3 bases, leaving 11 bases between them. CDR1 is SGHNT and CDR2 is YENEEA in the germline V gene. The CDR3 region is CASSLQGSSYNSPLHF. CDR3 in DNA: TGTGCCAGCAGCTTACAGGGAAGTAGCTATAATTCACCCCTCCACTTT.

This rearrangement joins TRBV7-9 to TRBJ1-5; maybe TRBD1 (5 bases). Germline V gives CDR1 SEHNR, CDR2 FQNEAQ (reference sequence). With 5 bases removed from V and 9 bases from J, the gap between germline ends came to 20 bases. CDR3 length equals 15 residues. The CDR3 nucleotides are TGTGCCAGCAGCCTGGGGGGGGTTTCCGATTGGCCCCAGCATTTT. Protein product: CASSLGGVSDWPQHF.

The rearrangement joins TRBV5-6 to TRBJ2-7; 8 nucleotides line up with TRBD1. The V segment lost 4 bases and the J segment 3 bases; nucleotides outside the gene matches: 6. Germline-derived CDR1 and CDR2 are SGHDT and YYEEEE. The CDR3 length is 14 residues. CDR3: CASSTTGEDYEQYF. CDR3 DNA: TGTGCCAGCAGCACGACAGGGGAGGACTACGAGCAGTACTTC.

V usage is TRBV11-1 and J usage is TRBJ2-2; 14 bases agree with TRBD2. The germline V gene encodes CDR1 SGHAT and CDR2 FQDESV (reference sequence). V shed 5 bases, J shed 6 bases, and the junction held 2 bases outside the gene matches. The CDR3 runs to 15 residues. CDR3: CASSLGLAGAGELFF. The DNA of the CDR3 is TGTGCCAGCAGCCTGGGACTAGCGGGGGCCGGGGAGCTGTTTTTT.

The chain is built from TRBV9 and TRBJ1-2, with D possibly TRBD1 on 5 matching bases. This CDR3 contains 17 residues. Between the trimmed V and J ends, which lost 3 bases and 4 bases, there was a span of 22 bases. Germline CDR1 is SGDLS and CDR2 is YYNGEE. DNA of the CDR3: TGTGCCAGCAGCGGGGGAGGGGCTATGGCTACGGGCTATGGCTACACCTTC. Residues: CASSGGGAMATGYGYTF. The full variable domain, rest sourced from reference TRBV9 and TRBJ1-2, is DSGVTQTPKHLITATGQRVTLRCSPRSGDLSVYWYQQSLDQGLQFLIQYYNGEERAKGNILERFSAQQFPDLHSELNLSSLELGDSALYFCASSGGGAMATGYGYTFGSGTRLTVV.